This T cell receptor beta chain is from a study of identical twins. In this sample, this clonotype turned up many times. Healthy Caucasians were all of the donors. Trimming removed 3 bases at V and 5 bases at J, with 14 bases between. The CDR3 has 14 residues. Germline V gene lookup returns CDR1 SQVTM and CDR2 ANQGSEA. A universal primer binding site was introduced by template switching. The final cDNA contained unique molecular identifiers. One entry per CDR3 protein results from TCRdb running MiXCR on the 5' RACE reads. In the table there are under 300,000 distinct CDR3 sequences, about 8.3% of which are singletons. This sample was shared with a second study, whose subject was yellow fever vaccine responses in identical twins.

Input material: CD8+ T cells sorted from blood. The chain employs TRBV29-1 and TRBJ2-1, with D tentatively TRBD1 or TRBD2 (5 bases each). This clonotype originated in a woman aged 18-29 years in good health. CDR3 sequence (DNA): TGCAGCGTTGACGGAGCGGACACCCACAATGAGCAGTTCTTC. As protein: CSVDGADTHNEQFF.